The 30 T cell receptor beta chains below come from one sample, sequenced in a study of control samples from healthy donors and cancer patients. Sequencing was performed with immunoSEQ multiplex PCR; in TCRdb, only in-frame clones are kept and a portion is missing. This sample has about 140,000 clones, with roughly 94% found just once. Sequenced input: blood. The receptors stem from a man aged 40-50 years in good health.

The V and J genes are TRBV30 and TRBJ2-7; D gene uncertain. The CDR3 contains 11 residues. The V end was cut by 3 bases, the J end by 2 bases, with 5 bases between. Germline V gene data show CDR1 as GTSNPN and CDR2 as SVGIG (reference sequence). The CDR3 loop reads CAWSAAYEQYF. CDR3 in DNA: TGTGCCTGGAGCGCAGCCTACGAGCAGTACTTC.

This chain joins TRBV6-2 or TRBV6-3 and TRBJ2-7; D call uncertain. CDR3 size: 16 residues. Trimming cost V 3 bases and J 2 bases, with 17 bases left between them. Germline CDR1 is MNHEY and CDR2 is SVGEGT. This CDR3 reads CASSYRDSGGPYEQYF. CDR3 coding DNA: TGTGCCAGCAGTTATCGAGACTCGGGCGGTCCCTACGAGCAGTACTTC.

The V gene is TRBV6-6, the J gene TRBJ2-2, with 9 bases identical to TRBD2. The germline CDR1 and CDR2 sequences are MNHNY and SVGAGI (reference sequence). V lost 8 bases to trimming and J lost 7 bases; unmatched junction nucleotides: 8. The CDR3 loop spans 14 amino acids. The CDR3 DNA is TGTGCCAGCCTAAGGCGGGGGGGCAACGGGGAGCTGTTTTTT. As protein: CASLRRGGNGELFF.

V is TRBV27 and J is TRBJ2-2; TRBD2 matches 7 bases. Germline values: CDR1 MNHEY, CDR2 SMNVEV (reference sequence). The V gene end was trimmed by 1 base and the J gene end by 1 base; junction bases not matched to a gene: 0. The CDR3 has 15 amino acids. CDR3 nucleotides: TGTGCCAGCAGTTTATTAGCGGGGAACACCGGGGAGCTGTTTTTT. Protein: CASSLLAGNTGELFF.

This chain links TRBV19 with TRBJ1-5, with D perhaps TRBD1 (5 bases). The V gene lost 5 bases and the J gene lost 6 bases, with 20 bases spanning the gap. CDR1 LNHDA and CDR2 SQIVND come from the germline V gene (reference sequence). The CDR3 runs 16 residues. Written as DNA, the CDR3 is TGTGCCAGTAGTCTTATAAGGGACGGACCCCCTCAGCCCCAGCATTTT. It codes for CASSLIRDGPPQPQHF.

This clone was observed once. The chain is built from TRBV5-1 and TRBJ1-2, with a tentative D call TRBD1 (5 bases). Germline loops: CDR1 SGHRS, CDR2 YFSETQ. This CDR3 comprises 12 residues. Deletions cut 7 bases from V and 6 bases from J, with 13 bases between. CDR3 residues: CASSRGENGYTF. The CDR3 DNA sequence: TGCGCCAGCTCTCGGGGGGAGAATGGCTACACCTTC.

The gene calls are TRBV5-1 and TRBJ1-4; D unclear. CDR1 is SGHRS, CDR2 YFSETQ, per germline. Between the trimmed V and J ends, which lost 2 bases and 0 bases, there was a span of 11 bases. The CDR3 runs 16 residues. CDR3 sequence reads: CASSLDTVATNEKLFF. The CDR3, as DNA: TGCGCCAGCAGCTTAGACACAGTTGCAACTAATGAAAAACTGTTTTTT. The complete variable domain, with remaining parts taken from reference TRBV5-1 and TRBJ1-4, reads KAGVTQTPRYLIKTRGQQVTLSCSPISGHRSVSWYQQTPGQGLQFLFEYFSETQRNKGNFPGRFSGRQFSNSRSEMNVSTLELGDSALYLCASSLDTVATNEKLFFGSGTQLSVL.

The chain recombines TRBV5-6 with TRBJ1-1; D gene ambiguous. Trimming cost V 4 bases and J 1 base, with 17 bases left between them. The CDR3 contains 16 residues. The germline gives CDR1 SGHDT, CDR2 YYEEEE. In DNA, the CDR3 is TGTGCCAGCAGCCTCCCTCTGGACGGTTCGAACACTGAAGCTTTCTTT. It encodes CASSLPLDGSNTEAFF.

The chain combines TRBV4-2 with TRBJ2-2, with D possibly being TRBD1 or TRBD2 (5 bases each). Trimming removed 3 bases from V and 0 bases from J, with 20 bases in between. This CDR3 has 19 amino acids. Germline CDR1 is LGHNA and CDR2 is YNFKEQ. CDR3 sequence reads: CASSQPAVGTGPNTGELFF. The CDR3 bases are TGTGCCAGCAGCCAGCCTGCAGTAGGGACGGGACCGAACACCGGGGAGCTGTTTTTT.

The chain employs TRBV5-1 and TRBJ2-1; D ambiguous. The CDR3 spans 14 residues. Germline CDR1 is SGHRS and CDR2 is YFSETQ. Trimming removed 1 base from V and 6 bases from J, with 11 bases in between. CDR3 DNA sequence: TGCGCCAGCAGCTTGAGTCGGCCGAGCAATGAGCAGTTCTTC. This codes for CASSLSRPSNEQFF.

This rearrangement joins TRBV6-2 or TRBV6-3 to TRBJ2-7, with 9 bases fitting TRBD1. The V and J ends lost 3 bases and 3 bases, in that order; junction bases with no gene match: 9. The length of the CDR3 is 16 residues. The germline gives CDR1 MNHEY, CDR2 SVGEGT. The CDR3 DNA reads as TGTGCCAGCAGTTATCTTGTTTGGGGACAGGGCTACGAGCAGTACTTC. This translates into CASSYLVWGQGYEQYF.

At least ten counts were recorded for this clone. The rearrangement joins TRBV28 to TRBJ1-3; D not certain. This CDR3 is built from 14 residues. V was clipped by 7 bases and J by 2 bases, with 12 bases between them. Germline CDR1 is MDHEN and CDR2 is SYDVKM. The CDR3 protein is CASTHPFTGNTIYF. The CDR3 nucleotides read TGTGCCAGCACTCACCCGTTCACTGGAAACACCATATATTTT.

V and J are TRBV6-2 or TRBV6-3 and TRBJ1-2; a possible D gene is TRBD1 (6 bases). The germline CDR1 and CDR2 sequences are MNHEY and SVGEGT. CDR3 length equals 13 residues. V was shortened by 2 bases and J by 5 bases, with 9 bases between the two germline ends. In DNA, the CDR3 is TGTGCCAGCAGTTACCGGACAGAGTATGGCTACACCTTC. It translates to CASSYRTEYGYTF.

The rearrangement links TRBV4-1 to TRBJ1-1; no clear D. CDR1 and CDR2 (germline): MGHRA, YSYEKL. This CDR3 region has 14 residues. V lost 1 base to trimming and J lost 0 bases, with 6 bases between them. CDR3 bases: TGCGCCAGCAGCCAAGGGACCTTGAACACTGAAGCTTTCTTT. Protein product: CASSQGTLNTEAFF.

The chain is built from TRBV7-9 and TRBJ1-2, with TRBD1 identical over 7 bases. Unmatched junction bases numbered 3, after V lost 3 bases and J lost 5 bases. The CDR3 is 13 amino acids. Germline V gene lookup returns CDR1 SEHNR and CDR2 FQNEAQ (reference sequence). CDR3 sequence: CASSLGTAYGYTF. In nucleotides, the CDR3 is TGTGCCAGCAGCTTGGGGACAGCTTATGGCTACACCTTC.

This chain connects TRBV28 to TRBJ1-2, with D perhaps TRBD1 (5 bases). This CDR3 contains 14 residues. Trimming left V 1 base short and J 10 bases short, with 16 bases between. CDR1 MDHEN and CDR2 SYDVKM come from the germline V gene. DNA of the CDR3: TGTGCCAGCAGTTTATTGCAGGGTCTGTTTGACTACACCTTC. It codes for CASSLLQGLFDYTF.

Regarding this clone: A junction end diverges from the germline sequence, so it may reflect a read error. This rearrangement joins TRBV6-1 to TRBJ1-2; D may be TRBD1 (5 bases). The CDR3 has 13 amino acids. CDR1 MNHNS and CDR2 SASEGT come from the germline V gene. The CDR3 DNA follows: TGTGCCAGCAGCGAAGGACAAAACTATGGCTACACCTTC. Translated: CASSEGQNYGYTF.

The rearrangement joins TRBV5-6 to TRBJ1-5; D gene uncertain. V gave up 0 bases and J gave up 6 bases, with 13 bases separating them. The CDR3 is 15 residues long. Germline lookup yields CDR1 SGHDT and CDR2 YYEEEE. The CDR3 here is CASSLGSAGFQPQHF. CDR3 DNA: TGTGCCAGCAGCTTGGGTTCTGCCGGCTTTCAGCCCCAGCATTTT.

The chain couples TRBV4-2 to TRBJ1-2; 7 bases fit TRBD1. The CDR3 loop spans 16 amino acids. The V and J ends lost 3 bases and 2 bases, in that order; junction bases with no gene match: 9. Germline V lookup: CDR1 LGHNA, CDR2 YNFKEQ. The CDR3 sequence: CASSQEHRGSNYGYTF. The DNA for the CDR3 is TGTGCCAGCAGCCAGGAACACAGGGGATCCAACTATGGCTACACCTTC.

In DNA, the CDR3 is TGTGCCAGCAGCTTTATTTCTAGCGGGACCTCCTACAATGAGCAGTTCTTC. This codes for CASSFISSGTSYNEQFF. The chain recombines TRBV5-6 with TRBJ2-1; 9 nucleotides align to TRBD2. The V segment lost 2 bases and the J segment 0 bases; nucleotides outside the gene matches: 6. The CDR3 is 17 residues long. Germline V gene sequence: CDR1 SGHDT, CDR2 YYEEEE.

This sequence joins TRBV18 and TRBJ2-5; TRBD1 agrees at 10 bases. Germline CDR1 KGHSH, CDR2 LQKENI. The CDR3 runs to 14 residues. Germline trimming cut 7 bases from V and 5 bases from J; bases unmatched to any gene: 7. The CDR3 region has the DNA TGTGCCAGCTGGGGACAGGGGCTACAGGAGACCCAGTACTTC. Protein: CASWGQGLQETQYF.

This clone was seen just once. The V gene is TRBV27, the J gene TRBJ2-1, with 8 nucleotides matching TRBD1. V shed 2 bases and J 7 bases; nucleotides not matched to a gene: 7. CDR1 is MNHEY, CDR2 SMNVEV, per germline (reference sequence). CDR3 length: 15 amino acids. The CDR3 bases are TGTGCCAGCAGTTTAGGGACAGGCTCTAGGAATGAGCAGTTCTTC. It translates to CASSLGTGSRNEQFF.

CDR3 residues: CATCRGDTEAFF. CDR3 in DNA: TGTGCCACCTGTCGGGGGGACACTGAAGCTTTCTTT. The chain combines TRBV10-3 with TRBJ1-1; possible D gene TRBD1, 5 bases. This CDR3 has 12 amino acids. Germline CDR1 ENHRY, CDR2 SYGVKD. V was trimmed by 10 bases and J by 3 bases, leaving 12 bases between them.

The chain recombines TRBV10-2 with TRBJ2-1; 7 positions agree with TRBD2. This CDR3 has 15 amino acids. The germline V gene encodes CDR1 WSHSY and CDR2 SAAADI. J was trimmed by 8 bases and V by 6 bases; bases with no gene match: 13. Written as DNA, the CDR3 is TGCGCCAGCAGGAAAGCGGGAATAGGTCCGGATGAGCAGTTCTTC. Its translation is CASRKAGIGPDEQFF.

V usage is TRBV5-1 and J usage is TRBJ2-7; 7 bases line up with TRBD1. J gave up 3 bases and V 4 bases, and 7 bases lay outside the gene matches. Germline assignment: CDR1 SGHRS and CDR2 YFSETQ. The CDR3 loop spans 14 amino acids. In DNA, the CDR3 is TGCGCCAGCAGCCTATTTGGACAGGACTACGAGCAGTACTTC. Encoded protein: CASSLFGQDYEQYF. Based on the CDR3 plus reference TRBV5-1 and TRBJ2-7, the full variable domain is KAGVTQTPRYLIKTRGQQVTLSCSPISGHRSVSWYQQTPGQGLQFLFEYFSETQRNKGNFPGRFSGRQFSNSRSEMNVSTLELGDSALYLCASSLFGQDYEQYFGPGTRLTVT.

This clone showed up just once. The rearrangement uses TRBV28 and TRBJ2-2; 8 bases map to TRBD2. Germline CDR1 MDHEN, CDR2 SYDVKM. There are 15 residues in the CDR3. V was pared by 2 bases and J by 5 bases, with 4 bases of the junction left unmatched. CDR3 region: CASSLGGRRTGELFF. The CDR3 DNA reads TGTGCCAGCAGTTTAGGCGGGAGGAGGACCGGGGAGCTGTTTTTT.

This clone was seen only once. The chain uses TRBV19 and TRBJ2-1; D may be TRBD1 or TRBD2 (5 bases each). Trimming cost V 5 bases and J 2 bases, with 10 bases left between them. CDR1 and CDR2 from the germline V gene are LNHDA and SQIVND (reference sequence). The CDR3 extends over 14 amino acids. This CDR3 is CASSLGTTYNEQFF. The CDR3 DNA is TGTGCCAGTAGTCTCGGGACGACCTACAATGAGCAGTTCTTC.

DNA of the CDR3: TGTGCCAGCAGTGCACCGGGACAGGGGTTCGCCGGGGAGCTGTTTTTT. Translation gives CASSAPGQGFAGELFF. V usage is TRBV28 and J usage is TRBJ2-2; 10 bases align to TRBD1. The CDR3 is 16 amino acids. V trimming: 5 bases; J trimming: 6 bases; junction bases outside the gene matches: 9. The V gene's germline CDR1 is MDHEN and CDR2 SYDVKM.

This chain uses TRBV4-3 with TRBJ1-1; D is possibly TRBD1 (6 bases). Germline CDR1 reads LGHNA; CDR2 reads YSLEER. This CDR3 spans 15 amino acids. The V and J ends lost 3 bases and 4 bases respectively, with 15 bases between them. CDR3 DNA sequence: TGCGCCAGCAGCCATGACAGGTCATGGGGCACTGAAGCTTTCTTT. Translation gives CASSHDRSWGTEAFF.

This chain links TRBV28 with TRBJ1-2; D is uncertain. This CDR3 is 14 amino acids long. The V end lost 3 bases, the J end lost 4 bases, and 12 bases lay between the germline ends. From germline, CDR1 is MDHEN and CDR2 SYDVKM. The CDR3 loop is CASSFIGPSYGYTF. The CDR3, as DNA: TGTGCCAGCAGTTTTATCGGGCCAAGCTATGGCTACACCTTC.